This is a list of T cell receptor beta chains from one sample in a study of blood T cell repertoires in COVID-19. The method was immunoSEQ multiplex PCR; TCRdb's version includes in-frame clones alone and lacks a portion of them. The sample includes 210,000 or so clones, 80% to 90% of them seen just once. Sequencing used peripheral blood. These TCRs come from an elderly woman with acute or convalescent COVID-19. Each CDR3 is given with its conserved first and last residue. The D gene is left open where the match is weak. Some rows have no size entry. The others give once, few or many, or a class for an expanded clone.

v_call	clone_size	j_call	d_call	cdr3_nt	cdr3_aa
TRBV28	NA	TRBJ1-5	TRBD1	TGTGCCACAGGAGGAGGGGGCATTAGCAATCAGCCCCAGCATTTT	CATGGGGISNQPQHF
TRBV19	few	TRBJ2-2	NA	TGTGCCAGTAGTAACCGACAAGGCAACACCGGGGAGCTGTTTTTT	CASSNRQGNTGELFF
TRBV29-1	NA	TRBJ1-3	NA	TGCAGCGTTGAGGGGCTGAGCGGGGAGGCAGACACCATATATTTT	CSVEGLSGEADTIYF
TRBV9	NA	TRBJ2-1	NA	TGTGCCAGCAGCCGCGGGACGGTGAACAATGAGCAGTTCTTC	CASSRGTVNNEQFF
TRBV7-2	NA	TRBJ2-5	TRBD1	TGTGCCAGCAGCTTCGACAGGGCCCAACAGACCCAGTACTTC	CASSFDRAQQTQYF
TRBV19	NA	TRBJ2-7	TRBD1	TGTGCCAGTAGTATTCGGGCAGGGGGCTTATACGAGCAGTACTTC	CASSIRAGGLYEQYF
TRBV24-1	NA	TRBJ2-1	TRBD1	TGTGCCACCAGTAAACCACAGGGACAGGGGAGGGATGAGCAGTTCTTC	CATSKPQGQGRDEQFF
TRBV6-5	NA	TRBJ1-1	NA	TGTGCCAGCAGTCGAGGGAATTTCCGGGGCACTGAAGCTTTCTTT	CASSRGNFRGTEAFF
TRBV6-2/TRBV6-3	few	TRBJ1-3	NA	TGTGCCAGCAGTTCCCTACAGCCGGGAAACACCATATATTTT	CASSSLQPGNTIYF
TRBV6-6	few	TRBJ1-2	NA	TGTGCCAGCAGTTACTCGCGGTCCGGGACTTTCTTC	CASSYSRSGTFF
TRBV2	NA	TRBJ2-7	TRBD1	TGTGCCAGCAAGTCTGAGACAGGGCCCTACGAGCAGTACTTC	CASKSETGPYEQYF
TRBV5-1	NA	TRBJ1-2	NA	TGCGCCAGCAGCCCCGGACAGCTTTCTAACTATGGCTACACCTTC	CASSPGQLSNYGYTF
TRBV2	NA	TRBJ2-3	NA	TGTGCCAGCAGTGAGACCGGGACTAGCACAGATACGCAGTATTTT	CASSETGTSTDTQYF
TRBV24-1	NA	TRBJ2-1	TRBD2	TGTGCCACCAGAGGACTAGCGGGAGAAGAGCAGTTCTTC	CATRGLAGEEQFF
TRBV6-1	few	TRBJ1-1	TRBD1	TGTGCCAGCAGTGAAGTCGCAGGGGGCTACACTGAAGCTTTCTTT	CASSEVAGGYTEAFF
TRBV25-1	NA	TRBJ1-2	NA	TGTGCCAGCAGTGTCACGGGGGGCAGGTATAGCTATGGCTACACCTTC	CASSVTGGRYSYGYTF
TRBV7-6	once	TRBJ1-2	NA	TGTGCCAGCAGCTCCCTTATCCTCGGGGGTACGGATGGCTACACCTTC	CASSSLILGGTDGYTF
TRBV20-1	NA	TRBJ1-2	NA	TGCAGTGCTAGTCCAGACTATGGCTACACCTTC	CSASPDYGYTF
TRBV6-2/TRBV6-3	NA	TRBJ2-5	TRBD2	TGTGCCAGCAGTTACGGGACTAGGGCCGTTGGAGAGACCCAGTACTTC	CASSYGTRAVGETQYF
TRBV7-6	NA	TRBJ2-2	TRBD1	TGTGCCAGCAGCTTGGGACAGGCATTCGGGACCGGGGAGCTGTTTTTT	CASSLGQAFGTGELFF
TRBV11-2	NA	TRBJ2-5	TRBD2	TGTGCCAGCAGGGAAGCGGGGGGGTTTCAAGAGACCCAGTACTTC	CASREAGGFQETQYF
TRBV20-1	NA	TRBJ1-1	NA	TGCAGTGCTAGACCCGACACTGAAGCTTTCTTT	CSARPDTEAFF
TRBV2	NA	TRBJ2-1	NA	TGTGCCAGCAGTGAAGTCAGGGGCCCAGGCAATGAGCAGTTCTTC	CASSEVRGPGNEQFF
TRBV9	NA	TRBJ2-7	NA	TGTGCCAGCAGCGTAGCTGGGGCAGGGGGGTCCTACGAGCAGTACTTC	CASSVAGAGGSYEQYF
TRBV18	NA	TRBJ2-7	TRBD1	TGTGCCAGCTCACCCCTCCAACAGGGGAGCGGCTCCTACGAGCAGTACTTC	CASSPLQQGSGSYEQYF
TRBV2	few	TRBJ2-1	NA	TGTGCCTCAGCGGGGAAGGACAGCCGCTACAATGAGCAGTTCTTC	CASAGKDSRYNEQFF
TRBV6-5	once	TRBJ2-3	NA	TGTGCCAGCCGGCTAGGGGTGGGGACAGATACGCAGTATTTT	CASRLGVGTDTQYF
TRBV5-8	NA	TRBJ1-5	NA	TGTGCCAGCAGGAGGGAGGGCGGTCAGCCCCAGCATTTT	CASRREGGQPQHF
TRBV7-9	NA	TRBJ1-6	TRBD1	TGTGCCAGCAGCTTAATAACAGGGGTCTCCTATAATTCACCCCTCCACTTT	CASSLITGVSYNSPLHF